Listed below are T cell receptor beta chains from one sample, sequenced in a study of metastatic and nonmetastatic thyroid tumors. TCRdb reprocessed the PCR reads using MiXCR. Counted here are some 10,000 clones, 20% to 30% occurring once; the ten biggest clones make up roughly 9.8%. What was sequenced was tumor tissue. These receptors were taken from a female donor with papillary thyroid cancer or a benign thyroid nodule (not recorded which). Some clones in this sample may be carry-over from other donors' samples. Both conserved end residues are part of each CDR3. A D gene is named only where the DNA matches it firmly. Part of the rows lack a size; the others show once, few, many or a class for expanded clones.

d_call: TRBD2
clone_size: once
v_call: TRBV7-8
j_call: TRBJ2-7
cdr3_nt: TGTGCCAGCAGCTTTACCGGGACTAGCGATCACGAGCAGTACTTC
cdr3_aa: CASSFTGTSDHEQYF

d_call: TRBD1
clone_size: NA
v_call: TRBV5-1
j_call: TRBJ1-2
cdr3_nt: TGCGCCAGCAGCTTGGACGGACAGGGCCCCTATGGCTACACCTTC
cdr3_aa: CASSLDGQGPYGYTF

d_call: NA
clone_size: NA
v_call: TRBV14
j_call: TRBJ1-6
cdr3_nt: TGTGCCAGCAGCCAAGAACTGGATTCACCCCTCCACTTT
cdr3_aa: CASSQELDSPLHF

d_call: NA
clone_size: large
v_call: TRBV28
j_call: TRBJ1-6
cdr3_nt: TGTGCCAGCAGTACAGGACCCTCCTATAATTCACCCCTCCACTTT
cdr3_aa: CASSTGPSYNSPLHF

d_call: TRBD1
clone_size: NA
v_call: TRBV5-6
j_call: TRBJ2-2
cdr3_nt: TGTGCCAGCAGCTTTGACAGGGGCACCGGGGAGCTGTTTTTT
cdr3_aa: CASSFDRGTGELFF

d_call: NA
clone_size: NA
v_call: TRBV2
j_call: TRBJ2-7
cdr3_nt: TGTGCCGCTGGGGTTAGCTCCTACGAGCAGTACTTC
cdr3_aa: CAAGVSSYEQYF

d_call: TRBD2
clone_size: NA
v_call: TRBV11-2
j_call: TRBJ2-1
cdr3_nt: TGTGCCAGCAGCTCCCAACTAGCGGGAGTCTACAATGAGCAGTTCTTC
cdr3_aa: CASSSQLAGVYNEQFF

d_call: TRBD1
clone_size: NA
v_call: TRBV11-3
j_call: TRBJ2-1
cdr3_nt: TGTGCCAGCAGCTTAGACTTTACAGGGGCCGGGCAGTTCTTC
cdr3_aa: CASSLDFTGAGQFF

d_call: TRBD1
clone_size: medium-sized
v_call: TRBV10-3
j_call: TRBJ1-2
cdr3_nt: TGTGCCATCAGTGGTAGGGACAGCTTTCTCGATGGCTACACCTTC
cdr3_aa: CAISGRDSFLDGYTF

d_call: TRBD1
clone_size: NA
v_call: TRBV20-1
j_call: TRBJ1-6
cdr3_nt: TGCAGTGCTATACAGACAGGGTATTATAATTCACCCCTCCACTTT
cdr3_aa: CSAIQTGYYNSPLHF

d_call: TRBD2
clone_size: few
v_call: TRBV6-5
j_call: TRBJ2-2
cdr3_nt: TGTGCCAGCAGTTACTGGCGGGGAGGGACCGGGGAGCTGTTTTTT
cdr3_aa: CASSYWRGGTGELFF

d_call: NA
clone_size: medium-sized
v_call: TRBV7-3
j_call: TRBJ2-3
cdr3_nt: TGTGCCAGCAGCTTCGGATGGGGCACAGATACGCAGTATTTT
cdr3_aa: CASSFGWGTDTQYF

d_call: TRBD2
clone_size: few
v_call: TRBV28
j_call: TRBJ2-1
cdr3_nt: TGTGCCAGCAGTTCACCCCGTGTGGGTAGCGGGAGAACGTCCTACAATGAGCAGTTCTTC
cdr3_aa: CASSSPRVGSGRTSYNEQFF

d_call: NA
clone_size: NA
v_call: TRBV6-5
j_call: TRBJ2-5
cdr3_nt: TGTGCCATCAGCGTTAGTGGGGTGACCCAGTACTTC
cdr3_aa: CAISVSGVTQYF

d_call: NA
clone_size: NA
v_call: TRBV6-1
j_call: TRBJ2-1
cdr3_nt: TGTGCCAGCATACCGGACCTGCCGGATGAGCAGTTCTTC
cdr3_aa: CASIPDLPDEQFF

d_call: TRBD1
clone_size: few
v_call: TRBV28
j_call: TRBJ1-1
cdr3_nt: TGTGCCAGCAGAGGACAGGGAGTAATTGAAGCTTTCTTT
cdr3_aa: CASRGQGVIEAFF

d_call: TRBD1
clone_size: few
v_call: TRBV19
j_call: TRBJ1-2
cdr3_nt: TGTGCCAGTAGTATCGGGACAGACCTAGATGGCTACACCTTC
cdr3_aa: CASSIGTDLDGYTF

d_call: NA
clone_size: NA
v_call: TRBV3-1
j_call: TRBJ2-3
cdr3_nt: TGTGCCAGCGGGGAGCTCGGAGATACGCAGTATTTT
cdr3_aa: CASGELGDTQYF

d_call: TRBD1
clone_size: few
v_call: TRBV6-1
j_call: TRBJ2-3
cdr3_nt: TGTGCCAGTCGACCGGGACAGGGCACAGATACGCAGTATTTT
cdr3_aa: CASRPGQGTDTQYF

d_call: NA
clone_size: NA
v_call: TRBV12-3/TRBV12-4
j_call: TRBJ1-2
cdr3_nt: TGTGCCAGCATTTTCGACCTTATTCAGGGTCTGGGCTACACCTTC
cdr3_aa: CASIFDLIQGLGYTF

d_call: NA
clone_size: NA
v_call: TRBV28
j_call: TRBJ2-4
cdr3_nt: TGTGCCATCAGTCGGAGGTCGGGGGCCAAAAACATTCAGTACTTC
cdr3_aa: CAISRRSGAKNIQYF

d_call: NA
clone_size: few
v_call: TRBV9
j_call: TRBJ2-7
cdr3_nt: TGTGCCAGCAGTGTAGGGGGTGGTCCGACCTACGAGCAGTGCTTC
cdr3_aa: CASSVGGGPTYEQCF